This TCR beta chain was identified in a study of lymphopenia after photon versus proton radiotherapy. Study results and caveats: A bigger post-nadir fall in TCR diversity correlated inversely with survival time in deceased patients. Post-nadir diversity loss with photons came from oligoclonal expansion, particularly CD8+ Temra cells. Authors raise, but do not show, better survival with proton therapy. Photon-treated patients lost naive T cells and TCR diversity; proton-treated stayed stable.

With regard to this clone: Its antigen is not known.

Sequencing was performed with immunoSEQ multiplex PCR; in TCRdb, only in-frame clones are kept and a portion is missing. The sample lists around 160,000 clones; around nine tenths were seen once. The CDR3 loop spans 15 amino acids. Germline lookup yields CDR1 SGHTA and CDR2 FQGNSA. The trim removed 2 bases at V and 2 bases at J, leaving 4 bases unmatched. The TCR originated in a man in his forties or fifties with gastric cancer. Sequences were derived from peripheral blood, sampled from a patient treated with photon-based radiotherapy. The chain combines TRBV7-2 with TRBJ2-3; TRBD2 matches at 7 bases. CDR3 DNA sequence: TGTGCCAGCAGCTTATGGCGGGAGTCCACAGATACGCAGTATTTT. Amino acid sequence: CASSLWRESTDTQYF.